Listed below are T cell receptor beta chains from one sample, sequenced in a study of brain T cells in children with intractable seizures. Generated by immunoSEQ multiplex PCR, the TCRdb table keeps only in-frame clones and is missing some. This table holds approximately 77,000 clones, about 92% found once. Sequences were derived from peripheral blood, sampled at surgery. The receptors originated from a boy in the first two years of life with tuberous sclerosis and intractable seizures. CDR3s include the opening cysteine and the closing phenylalanine or tryptophan. A D gene is named only where the DNA matches it firmly. Clone sizes are given selectively: once, few, many, or a class where the clone is expanded.

D: TRBD1
J: TRBJ1-2
size: .
V: TRBV13
CDR3: CASSPTGLYGYTF
DNA: TGTGCCAGCAGCCCGACAGGGTTGTACGGCTACACCTTC

D: .
J: TRBJ1-6
size: .
V: TRBV7-2
CDR3: CASSSQGPLSYNSPLHF
DNA: TGTGCCAGCAGCTCCCAAGGCCCTCTGAGTTATAATTCACCCCTCCACTTT

D: .
J: TRBJ1-5
size: .
V: TRBV19
CDR3: CASSPSWTVSNQPQHF
DNA: TGTGCCAGTAGTCCCAGCTGGACAGTTTCTAATCAGCCCCAGCATTTT

D: .
J: TRBJ1-2
size: .
V: TRBV11-2
CDR3: CASSLDSGRYGYTF
DNA: TGTGCCAGCAGCTTAGATTCGGGGAGGTATGGCTACACCTTC

D: .
J: TRBJ2-3
size: .
V: TRBV18
CDR3: CASSPTPRRYEDTQYF
DNA: TGTGCCAGCTCCCCCACGCCGCGCCGGTACGAGGATACGCAGTATTTT

D: .
J: TRBJ2-7
size: .
V: TRBV5-1
CDR3: CASSLARDYEQYF
DNA: TGCGCCAGCAGCTTGGCACGAGACTACGAGCAGTACTTC

D: TRBD1
J: TRBJ1-5
size: .
V: TRBV19
CDR3: CASSIGTGQGQPQHF
DNA: TGTGCCAGTAGTATAGGGACAGGGCAGGGTCAGCCCCAGCATTTT

D: TRBD2
J: TRBJ2-3
size: .
V: TRBV4-1
CDR3: CASSQSSGGLLSADTQYF
DNA: TGCGCCAGCAGCCAGTCTAGCGGGGGCCTTCTTAGCGCAGATACGCAGTATTTT

D: .
J: TRBJ2-1
size: .
V: TRBV19
CDR3: CASSAMTFSSYNEQFF
DNA: TGTGCCAGTAGTGCCATGACTTTTAGCTCCTACAATGAGCAGTTCTTC

D: .
J: TRBJ2-7
size: .
V: TRBV27
CDR3: CASSRGQSVEQYF
DNA: TGTGCCAGCAGCCGTGGACAGTCGGTCGAGCAGTACTTC

D: .
J: TRBJ2-5
size: .
V: TRBV5-4
CDR3: CASSLASGWGQTQYF
DNA: TGTGCCAGCAGCTTGGCATCGGGATGGGGACAGACCCAGTACTTC

D: .
J: TRBJ2-7
size: once
V: TRBV5-1
CDR3: CASSFDGPSYEQYF
DNA: TGCGCCAGCAGCTTCGACGGACCCTCCTACGAGCAGTACTTC

D: .
J: TRBJ2-7
size: .
V: TRBV6-4
CDR3: CASSGRVIGLHSDEQYF
DNA: TGTGCCAGCAGTGGTCGGGTTATCGGACTCCATTCCGACGAGCAGTACTTC

D: .
J: TRBJ1-6
size: .
V: TRBV5-6
CDR3: CASSLARAGNLISPLHF
DNA: TGTGCCAGCAGCTTGGCCCGGGCAGGCAACCTCATTTCACCCCTCCACTTT

D: .
J: TRBJ1-4
size: .
V: TRBV14
CDR3: CASSPLGGGNEKLFF
DNA: TGTGCCAGCAGCCCCCTAGGGGGAGGCAATGAAAAACTGTTTTTT

D: .
J: TRBJ2-5
size: .
V: TRBV2
CDR3: CASRATQETQYF
DNA: TGTGCCAGCAGAGCAACCCAAGAGACCCAGTACTTC

D: .
J: TRBJ1-2
size: .
V: TRBV15
CDR3: CATSRDLNGYTF
DNA: TGTGCCACCAGCAGAGATTTAAATGGCTACACCTTC

D: .
J: TRBJ2-2
size: once
V: TRBV19
CDR3: CASRQGLLNTGELFF
DNA: TGTGCCAGTAGGCAGGGACTCCTGAACACCGGGGAGCTGTTTTTT

D: TRBD2
J: TRBJ2-5
size: .
V: TRBV7-8
CDR3: CASSPEVLAGVGETQYF
DNA: TGTGCCAGCAGCCCGGAGGTCTTAGCGGGAGTTGGGGAGACCCAGTACTTC

D: .
J: TRBJ2-4
size: once
V: TRBV11-2
CDR3: CASSLGGAGNIQYF
DNA: TGTGCCAGCAGCTTGGGGGGGGCGGGAAACATTCAGTACTTC

D: .
J: TRBJ2-7
size: .
V: TRBV7-8
CDR3: CASSPRAGPSSYEQYF
DNA: TGTGCCAGCAGCCCCCGGGCGGGACCGAGCTCCTACGAGCAGTACTTC

D: .
J: TRBJ1-4
size: .
V: TRBV7-9
CDR3: CASSLNSNEKLFF
DNA: TGTGCCAGCAGCTTAAATTCTAATGAAAAACTGTTTTTT

D: .
J: TRBJ2-1
size: .
V: TRBV9
CDR3: CASSVGWGTYNEQFF
DNA: TGTGCCAGCAGCGTAGGGTGGGGGACCTACAATGAGCAGTTCTTC

D: .
J: TRBJ1-2
size: .
V: TRBV10-2
CDR3: CASSESAAYGYTF
DNA: TGCGCCAGCAGTGAGTCGGCGGCCTATGGCTACACCTTC

D: .
J: TRBJ2-3
size: .
V: TRBV11-3
CDR3: CASSLEFGMLDTDTQYF
DNA: TGTGCCAGCAGCTTAGAGTTCGGTATGCTAGACACAGATACGCAGTATTTT

D: .
J: TRBJ1-1
size: once
V: TRBV29-1
CDR3: CSVAIPSNTEAFF
DNA: TGCAGCGTTGCAATCCCCTCGAACACTGAAGCTTTCTTT

D: TRBD1
J: TRBJ1-5
size: .
V: TRBV6-1
CDR3: CASSATQGSGNQPQHF
DNA: TGTGCCAGCAGTGCCACACAGGGGTCTGGAAATCAGCCCCAGCATTTT

D: .
J: TRBJ1-1
size: medium-sized
V: TRBV7-8
CDR3: CASSLGGASEAFF
DNA: TGTGCCAGCAGCCTCGGGGGGGCCTCTGAAGCTTTCTTT

D: .
J: TRBJ1-3
size: .
V: TRBV2
CDR3: CASSEYPGPSSGNTIYF
DNA: TGTGCCAGCAGTGAATATCCGGGGCCAAGCTCTGGAAACACCATATATTTT

D: TRBD2
J: TRBJ2-1
size: .
V: TRBV9
CDR3: CASSPRLAGGDEQFF
DNA: TGTGCCAGCAGCCCACGACTAGCGGGGGGGGATGAGCAGTTCTTC

D: .
J: TRBJ1-2
size: .
V: TRBV19
CDR3: CASSTPGGANYGYTF
DNA: TGTGCCAGTAGTACCCCAGGAGGCGCTAACTATGGCTACACCTTC

D: TRBD2
J: TRBJ2-7
size: .
V: TRBV7-3
CDR3: CASSLIAGGFYEQYF
DNA: TGTGCCAGCAGCTTAATAGCGGGAGGTTTTTACGAGCAGTACTTC

D: .
J: TRBJ1-2
size: .
V: TRBV7-3
CDR3: CASSLKAGTEYGYTF
DNA: TGTGCCAGCAGCTTAAAGGCAGGGACGGAGTATGGCTACACCTTC

D: .
J: TRBJ2-2
size: .
V: TRBV11-2
CDR3: CASSPSFGWGHGTGELFF
DNA: TGTGCTAGCAGCCCCTCCTTCGGGTGGGGGCACGGCACCGGGGAGCTGTTTTTT

D: TRBD2
J: TRBJ2-3
size: .
V: TRBV10-3
CDR3: CAISEEAGAGTDTQYF
DNA: TGTGCCATCAGTGAGGAAGCGGGGGCCGGCACAGATACGCAGTATTTT

D: .
J: TRBJ2-1
size: few
V: TRBV6-4
CDR3: CASSDSSGSYNEQFF
DNA: TGTGCCAGCAGTGACTCTAGCGGCTCCTACAATGAGCAGTTCTTC

D: .
J: TRBJ2-1
size: .
V: TRBV5-8
CDR3: CASSLLVGEQFF
DNA: TGTGCCAGCAGCTTATTGGTCGGTGAGCAGTTCTTC

D: TRBD2
J: TRBJ2-2
size: .
V: TRBV13
CDR3: CASSWTSPNTGELFF
DNA: TGTGCCAGCAGCTGGACTAGCCCGAACACCGGGGAGCTGTTTTTT

D: .
J: TRBJ2-7
size: .
V: TRBV21-1
CDR3: CASSGRRHYEQYF
DNA: TGTGCCAGCAGTGGGAGGCGACACTACGAGCAGTACTTC

D: TRBD2
J: TRBJ2-1
size: .
V: TRBV29-1
CDR3: CSVVGGGIYNEQFF
DNA: TGCAGCGTTGTTGGCGGGGGGATCTACAATGAGCAGTTCTTC

D: .
J: TRBJ2-3
size: .
V: TRBV19
CDR3: CATTPGGRGADTQYF
DNA: TGTGCCACTACTCCGGGGGGCCGAGGGGCAGATACGCAGTATTTT

D: .
J: TRBJ2-1
size: .
V: TRBV11-1
CDR3: CASSFSTVLYNEQFF
DNA: TGTGCCAGCAGCTTTTCGACAGTCCTCTACAATGAGCAGTTCTTC

D: .
J: TRBJ2-3
size: .
V: TRBV6-1
CDR3: CASSEGPIGTDTQYF
DNA: TGTGCCAGCAGTGAGGGACCCATCGGCACAGATACGCAGTATTTT

D: .
J: TRBJ1-3
size: .
V: TRBV30
CDR3: CAWGGSGNTIYF
DNA: TGTGCCTGGGGGGGATCTGGAAACACCATATATTTT

D: TRBD2
J: TRBJ2-1
size: .
V: TRBV5-1
CDR3: CASSFASGSYNEQFF
DNA: TGCGCCAGCAGCTTCGCTAGCGGCTCCTACAATGAGCAGTTCTTC

D: .
J: TRBJ1-5
size: .
V: TRBV9
CDR3: CASSATGGEDQPQHF
DNA: TGTGCCAGCAGCGCCACCGGGGGCGAGGATCAGCCCCAGCATTTT

D: .
J: TRBJ2-1
size: .
V: TRBV20-1
CDR3: CSASGANEQFF
DNA: TGCAGTGCCAGTGGGGCCAATGAGCAGTTCTTC

D: TRBD1
J: TRBJ1-1
size: few
V: TRBV7-2
CDR3: CASSLGGGGSTEAFF
DNA: TGTGCCAGCAGCTTAGGGGGAGGGGGCTCGACTGAAGCTTTCTTT

D: .
J: TRBJ1-2
size: .
V: TRBV29-1
CDR3: CSVESGIYGYTF
DNA: TGCAGCGTTGAATCGGGGATCTATGGCTACACCTTC

D: .
J: TRBJ1-6
size: .
V: TRBV5-1
CDR3: CASSLAGLSSYNSPLHF
DNA: TGCGCCAGCAGCTTGGCCGGACTGAGCTCCTATAATTCACCCCTCCACTTT

D: .
J: TRBJ2-7
size: .
V: TRBV28
CDR3: CASEASYEQYF
DNA: TGTGCCAGTGAGGCTAGCTACGAGCAGTACTTC

D: TRBD1
J: TRBJ2-1
size: .
V: TRBV3-1/TRBV3-2
CDR3: CASSHTDRGYNEQFF
DNA: TGTGCCAGCAGCCATACAGACAGGGGCTACAATGAGCAGTTCTTC

D: TRBD1
J: TRBJ1-2
size: .
V: TRBV7-9
CDR3: CASSKSTGLDGYTF
DNA: TGTGCCAGCAGCAAGTCGACAGGGTTGGATGGCTACACCTTC

D: .
J: TRBJ1-6
size: .
V: TRBV7-9
CDR3: CASSVGQTGYNSPLHF
DNA: TGTGCCAGCAGCGTCGGACAGACAGGCTATAATTCACCCCTCCACTTT

D: .
J: TRBJ2-7
size: .
V: TRBV7-2
CDR3: CASSLPEVGGAYEQYF
DNA: TGTGCCAGCAGCTTACCTGAGGTGGGGGGCGCTTACGAGCAGTACTTC

D: .
J: TRBJ2-1
size: .
V: TRBV14
CDR3: CASSHDNHPLSSYNEQFF
DNA: TGTGCCAGCAGCCACGACAATCATCCCCTATCTTCATACAATGAGCAGTTCTTC